This is a list of T cell receptor beta chains from one sample in a study of T cells in localized non-small cell lung cancer. Measured with immunoSEQ multiplex PCR; TCRdb has only the in-frame clones, and not every one. The sample contains around 500 clones, 25% to 30% of which appear only once. The source material was lung tumor tissue, sampled before any cancer treatment. These receptor sequences come from a woman aged 35-75 years with stage II squamous cell lung carcinoma. Each CDR3 is given with its conserved first and last residue. The D gene is left open where the match is weak. Not every row has a clone size; where given, it reads once, few, many or a size class.

abundance: .; v_gene: TRBV28; d_gene: .; j_gene: TRBJ1-1; CDR3nt: TGTGCCAGCACCTTTGGGGGATCAATTGAAGCTTTCTTT; CDR3aa: CASTFGGSIEAFF
abundance: .; v_gene: TRBV6-8; d_gene: .; j_gene: TRBJ1-4; CDR3nt: TGTGCCAGCAGCTGGGGAACTAATGAAAAACTGTTTTTT; CDR3aa: CASSWGTNEKLFF
abundance: .; v_gene: TRBV6-8; d_gene: TRBD1; j_gene: TRBJ1-6; CDR3nt: TGTGCCATCGCCCGGGACAGGGAATATTCACCCCTCCACTTT; CDR3aa: CAIARDREYSPLHF
abundance: .; v_gene: TRBV14; d_gene: .; j_gene: TRBJ2-6; CDR3nt: TGTGCCAGCAGCCAAGGAGGATTCTCTGGGGCCAACGTCCTGACTTTC; CDR3aa: CASSQGGFSGANVLTF
abundance: .; v_gene: TRBV11-3; d_gene: TRBD2; j_gene: TRBJ2-3; CDR3nt: TGTGCCAGCAGCTTACGGCGGGGGGGCACAGATACGCAGTATTTT; CDR3aa: CASSLRRGGTDTQYF
abundance: .; v_gene: TRBV9; d_gene: TRBD2; j_gene: TRBJ2-3; CDR3nt: TGTGCCAGCAGTAATGTCGGGGGGGCCGTCACAGATACGCAGTATTTT; CDR3aa: CASSNVGGAVTDTQYF
abundance: .; v_gene: TRBV6-8; d_gene: TRBD1; j_gene: TRBJ1-1; CDR3nt: TGTGCCAGCAGTTTCGGACAGGCCGCTGAAGCTTTCTTT; CDR3aa: CASSFGQAAEAFF
abundance: .; v_gene: TRBV5-1; d_gene: .; j_gene: TRBJ1-5; CDR3nt: TGCGCCAGCAGCTTGGGTGGACAGCGCAATCAGCCCCAGCATTTT; CDR3aa: CASSLGGQRNQPQHF
abundance: .; v_gene: TRBV5-1; d_gene: TRBD2; j_gene: TRBJ2-1; CDR3nt: TGCGCCAGCAGCTTGCGTAGCGGGGGGAGGAATGAGCAGTTCTTC; CDR3aa: CASSLRSGGRNEQFF
abundance: .; v_gene: TRBV5-1; d_gene: .; j_gene: TRBJ1-3; CDR3nt: TGCGCCAGCAGCTTGGACCTCCTTGGAAACACCATATATTTT; CDR3aa: CASSLDLLGNTIYF
abundance: large; v_gene: TRBV11-3; d_gene: .; j_gene: TRBJ1-1; CDR3nt: TGTGCCAGCAGCTTATGGGGAATCAGGGGAGGGGACACTGAAGCTTTCTTT; CDR3aa: CASSLWGIRGGDTEAFF
abundance: .; v_gene: TRBV9; d_gene: .; j_gene: TRBJ1-2; CDR3nt: TGTGCCAGCAGCGTGGGCCTAGAGGGTGGCTACACCTTC; CDR3aa: CASSVGLEGGYTF
abundance: few; v_gene: TRBV19; d_gene: .; j_gene: TRBJ1-2; CDR3nt: TGTGCCAGTAGTCTAGACGGTACCTATGGCTACACCTTC; CDR3aa: CASSLDGTYGYTF
abundance: .; v_gene: TRBV29-1; d_gene: .; j_gene: TRBJ2-7; CDR3nt: TGCAGCGTCCAGGGGAAGTCCTACGAGCAGTACTTC; CDR3aa: CSVQGKSYEQYF
abundance: .; v_gene: TRBV28; d_gene: .; j_gene: TRBJ1-1; CDR3nt: TGTGCCAGCACCTCGGTCGGCACTGAAGCTTTCTTT; CDR3aa: CASTSVGTEAFF
abundance: .; v_gene: TRBV28; d_gene: .; j_gene: TRBJ2-5; CDR3nt: TGTGCCAGCAGTGCCCGGGACCGAGGAAAAGAGACCCAGTACTTC; CDR3aa: CASSARDRGKETQYF
abundance: few; v_gene: TRBV19; d_gene: TRBD2; j_gene: TRBJ2-1; CDR3nt: TGTGCCAGTAGTATAGCGGGGGGGCCCCTCAATGAGCAGTTCTTC; CDR3aa: CASSIAGGPLNEQFF
abundance: .; v_gene: TRBV9; d_gene: .; j_gene: TRBJ1-5; CDR3nt: TGTGCCAGCAGCCCGCGGGGGGGGTTTGGTCAGCCCCAGCATTTT; CDR3aa: CASSPRGGFGQPQHF
abundance: .; v_gene: TRBV28; d_gene: TRBD2; j_gene: TRBJ2-5; CDR3nt: TGTGCCAGCAGTTTATCGACTAGCGGGGGGGCGCGAGAGACCCAGTACTTC; CDR3aa: CASSLSTSGGARETQYF
abundance: few; v_gene: TRBV9; d_gene: .; j_gene: TRBJ1-2; CDR3nt: TGTGCCAGCAGTGAAGGCATTGGGTACTATGGCTACACCTTC; CDR3aa: CASSEGIGYYGYTF
abundance: few; v_gene: TRBV14; d_gene: TRBD2; j_gene: TRBJ2-3; CDR3nt: TGTGCCAGCAGCCTCCCGCCAGCGGGGGGCACAGATACGCAGTATTTT; CDR3aa: CASSLPPAGGTDTQYF
abundance: .; v_gene: TRBV6-8; d_gene: .; j_gene: TRBJ2-6; CDR3nt: TGTGCCAGCTCCCTTGGGGGGTCTGGGGCCAACGTCCTGACTTTC; CDR3aa: CASSLGGSGANVLTF
abundance: few; v_gene: TRBV6-8; d_gene: .; j_gene: TRBJ1-1; CDR3nt: TGTGCCATCAAGTCGGGGTTCACTGAAGCTTTCTTT; CDR3aa: CAIKSGFTEAFF
abundance: few; v_gene: TRBV19; d_gene: .; j_gene: TRBJ2-1; CDR3nt: TGTGCCAGTAGTCAAGGGGTGGAATACAATGAGCAGTTCTTC; CDR3aa: CASSQGVEYNEQFF
abundance: hyperexpanded; v_gene: TRBV11-3; d_gene: TRBD1; j_gene: TRBJ2-2; CDR3nt: TGTGCCAGCAGCAACCGACAGGGGGCAAGCGGGGAGCTGTTTTTT; CDR3aa: CASSNRQGASGELFF
abundance: few; v_gene: TRBV19; d_gene: .; j_gene: TRBJ1-1; CDR3nt: TGTGCCAGTAGCAAATCGTGGACTGAAGCTTTCTTT; CDR3aa: CASSKSWTEAFF
abundance: .; v_gene: TRBV28; d_gene: .; j_gene: TRBJ1-3; CDR3nt: TGTGCCAGCACTCGCTCTGGAAACACCATATATTTT; CDR3aa: CASTRSGNTIYF
abundance: .; v_gene: TRBV27; d_gene: TRBD1; j_gene: TRBJ1-6; CDR3nt: TGTGCCAGCAGTTTAACGGGTATCCAGGGGGCTAATTCACCCCTCCACTTT; CDR3aa: CASSLTGIQGANSPLHF
abundance: .; v_gene: TRBV6-8; d_gene: .; j_gene: TRBJ2-3; CDR3nt: TGTGCCAGCAGTTACGTAGAGGGCACAGATACGCAGTATTTT; CDR3aa: CASSYVEGTDTQYF
abundance: medium-sized; v_gene: TRBV6-8; d_gene: TRBD1; j_gene: TRBJ2-1; CDR3nt: TGTGCCAGCAGTTTGCCAGGGGGCTCCAATGAGCAGTTCTTC; CDR3aa: CASSLPGGSNEQFF
abundance: .; v_gene: TRBV5-1; d_gene: .; j_gene: TRBJ1-2; CDR3nt: TGCGCCAGCAGCTTGGGCCCGGGGCAGTATGGCTACACCTTC; CDR3aa: CASSLGPGQYGYTF
abundance: large; v_gene: TRBV6-8; d_gene: .; j_gene: TRBJ1-2; CDR3nt: TGTGCCAGCAGTCGTAATCGCGGACAAGGCTACACCTTC; CDR3aa: CASSRNRGQGYTF
abundance: medium-sized; v_gene: TRBV11-3; d_gene: .; j_gene: TRBJ1-5; CDR3nt: TGTGCCAGCAGGTCGGGAAATGGCCCGAATCAGCCCCAGCATTTT; CDR3aa: CASRSGNGPNQPQHF
abundance: few; v_gene: TRBV6-8; d_gene: TRBD2; j_gene: TRBJ2-3; CDR3nt: TGTGCCATCAGAGGACTAGCGGGGGCAGATACGCAGTATTTT; CDR3aa: CAIRGLAGADTQYF
abundance: .; v_gene: TRBV7-2; d_gene: TRBD1; j_gene: TRBJ1-3; CDR3nt: TGTGCCTTGAATCAGGGACAGGGAAACACCATATATTTT; CDR3aa: CALNQGQGNTIYF